This T cell receptor beta chain was recorded in a study of blood T cells in healthy people across ages. Per individual sample, total RNA of at least 5 micrograms was extracted. Study-level results: As age increased, TCR beta diversity per million T cells fell in a roughly linear fashion.

In the case of this clonotype: The target antigen is unknown.

The CDR3 contains 14 residues. The V gene's germline CDR1 is SGDLS and CDR2 YYNGEE. Trimming took 0 bases from V and 7 from J, leaving 11 bases between them. A second PCR, run for roughly 7 to 11 cycles, used a sample-barcoded 5' primer plus a J-beta primer mix. TCRdb used MiXCR to reprocess the 5' RACE reads, holding one entry per CDR3 protein. The sample records over 700,000 distinct CDR3 sequences, around 25% being singletons. This sample also belongs to another study, concerning T cells of mothers and their children. As that report states: Maternal samples each gave over 9.5 million TCR beta CDR3 reads, and child samples roughly 3 million each.

The source of this sequence is a boy between 5 and 17 years old in good health. The J gene is TRBJ2-1, the V gene TRBV9; tentatively, D is TRBD2 (5 bases). The sequencing sample was made of blood. Here the CDR3 DNA reads TGTGCCAGCAGCGTAGGGCAGGAGGTGAATGAGCAGTTCTTC. Its protein product is CASSVGQEVNEQFF.